The source of this T cell receptor (beta chain) is a study of CD8 T cells in Susac syndrome. The junction had 7 bases not matched to a gene; V was cut back by 7 bases and J by 1 base. Germline loops: CDR1 LNHDA, CDR2 SQIVND (reference sequence). This CDR3 comprises 16 residues. Random hexamers were used to reverse transcribe 0.5 to 1 ug of RNA. immunoSEQ multiplex PCR amplified TCR beta CDR3 across 54 Vbeta, 13 Jbeta. TCRdb redid the calling of the immunoSEQ multiplex PCR reads with MiXCR, one entry per CDR3 protein. In the table there are a few hundred thousand distinct CDR3 sequences, 90% to 95% of which are singletons. Sequencing of TCR beta was carried out in blood CD8+ and CD4+ T cells. Negative isolation yielded the CD8+ and CD4+ T cells, while FACS enriched the TEMRA cells.

The chain joins TRBV19 to TRBJ2-5; 12 bases align to TRBD2. Material for sequencing was CD8+ T cells from PBMCs. The origin of this receptor is a human donor with multiple sclerosis. The CDR3 DNA sequence: TGTGCCAGTATCGGACTAGCGGGACCATCCCAAGAGACCCAGTACTTC. Encoded protein: CASIGLAGPSQETQYF.